The 27 T cell receptor beta chains below come from one sample, sequenced in a study of blood T cell repertoires in COVID-19. The data were produced by immunoSEQ multiplex PCR, yet TCRdb's version contains in-frame clones alone and is incomplete. The sample records about 80,000 clones, 78% being singletons. Sequencing was done on a sample of peripheral blood. The receptors originated from a man in his sixties with COVID-19, enrolled during active disease.

This sequence joins TRBV6-2 or TRBV6-3 and TRBJ2-6; 7 bases match TRBD2. The CDR3 covers 17 residues. V trimming: 2 bases; J trimming: 4 bases; junction bases outside the gene matches: 8. Germline lookup yields CDR1 MNHEY and CDR2 SVGEGT. CDR3 loop: CASSYVRGRAGANVLTF. The CDR3 nucleotides read TGTGCCAGCAGTTACGTACGAGGGAGGGCCGGGGCCAACGTCCTGACTTTC.

This chain uses TRBV3-1 (or the pseudogene TRBV3-2) with TRBJ2-7, with 12 bases lining up with TRBD2. With V trimmed by 4 bases and J by 5 bases, 6 bases remained unmatched. CDR3 length equals 15 residues. The germline V gene has CDR1 LGHDT and CDR2 YNNKEL (reference sequence). The CDR3 sequence: CASSPTSGRENEQYF. The CDR3 bases are TGTGCCAGCAGCCCGACTAGCGGGAGAGAAAACGAGCAGTACTTC.

The rearrangement joins TRBV5-1 to TRBJ2-7; D is perhaps TRBD2 (5 bases). CDR3 size: 14 residues. Per germline, CDR1 SGHRS and CDR2 YFSETQ. Trimming stripped 0 bases from V and 5 bases from J, with 12 bases between. The CDR3 DNA reads as TGCGCCAGCAGCTTGGTCGGGGTACGAGACGAGCAGTACTTC. It codes for CASSLVGVRDEQYF.

The V and J genes are TRBV9 and TRBJ2-1, with a possible D match to TRBD1 (5 bases). V lost 4 bases and J lost 8, with 19 bases in between. CDR3 size: 15 residues. The germline V gene encodes CDR1 SGDLS and CDR2 YYNGEE. The CDR3 nucleotides read TGTGCCAGCAGCCCGTTGGGCCTACTCAGGGATGAGCAGTTCTTC. Translation gives CASSPLGLLRDEQFF.

The chain joins TRBV5-8 to TRBJ2-3; possibly TRBD2 for D (5 bases). CDR3 length: 16 amino acids. CDR1 is SGHTS, CDR2 YDEGEE, per germline. Trimming removed 0 bases at V and 2 bases at J, with 13 bases between. The CDR3, as DNA: TGTGCCAGCAGCTTGGCCCGGGGTACCCTCACAGATACGCAGTATTTT. Amino acid sequence: CASSLARGTLTDTQYF.

This chain uses TRBV5-4 with TRBJ2-5; 9 nucleotides line up with TRBD2. CDR1 and CDR2 (germline): SGHNT, YYREEE (reference sequence). This CDR3 contains 16 residues. V dropped 4 bases and J dropped 0; count of bases not matched to a gene: 7. CDR3 DNA sequence: TGTGCCAGCAGCCCCACGGCTAGCGGGGACCAAGAGACCCAGTACTTC. The encoded protein is CASSPTASGDQETQYF.

The chain recombines TRBV5-8 with TRBJ1-2; 7 nucleotides agree with TRBD1. V trimming: 4 bases; J trimming: 8 bases; junction bases outside the gene matches: 14. Per the germline V gene, CDR1 is SGHTS and CDR2 is YDEGEE. There are 15 residues in the CDR3. The CDR3 loop is CASSVGTAPTGGYTF. In DNA form, the CDR3 reads TGTGCCAGCAGCGTAGGGACAGCGCCTACAGGGGGCTACACCTTC.

This rearrangement joins TRBV5-1 to TRBJ2-5; 7 nucleotides match TRBD2. V lost 6 bases to trimming and J lost 5 bases; unmatched junction nucleotides: 13. The CDR3 length is 15 residues. Germline CDR1 reads SGHRS; CDR2 reads YFSETQ. The CDR3 region has the DNA TGCGCCAGCAAAACCATCGGACTAGGTGGGGAGACCCAGTACTTC. Amino acids: CASKTIGLGGETQYF.

The chain couples TRBV6-5 to TRBJ1-3; TRBD1 is a possible D gene (5 bases). Per germline, CDR1 MNHEY and CDR2 SVGAGI. Trimming shortened V by 4 bases and J by 0 bases, and 13 bases separated the two germline ends. This CDR3 region has 16 residues. This CDR3 is CASSSPQGVSGNTIYF. The CDR3 nucleotides read TGTGCCAGCAGTTCACCCCAGGGCGTCTCTGGAAACACCATATATTTT.

The chain uses TRBV6-5 and TRBJ2-5, with TRBD1 matching over 8 bases. This CDR3 has 14 amino acids. Germline CDR1 is MNHEY and CDR2 is SVGAGI. V gave up 7 bases and J gave up 4 bases; unmatched junction bases: 8. The CDR3 loop reads CASKTGGLGETQYF. Here the CDR3 DNA reads TGTGCCAGCAAAACAGGGGGTTTAGGAGAGACCCAGTACTTC.

The chain couples TRBV16 to TRBJ1-1; weak D call: TRBD1 (6 bases). Germline CDR1 and CDR2: KGHSY and FQNENV. V lost 1 base and J 5 bases, leaving 8 bases between the germline ends. This CDR3 spans 13 amino acids. The CDR3 spells CASSQLGQTEAFF. The CDR3 region has the DNA TGTGCCAGCAGCCAATTAGGACAGACTGAAGCTTTCTTT.

The chain couples TRBV3-1 (or the pseudogene TRBV3-2) to TRBJ2-7, with D perhaps matching TRBD2 (6 bases). The V end lost 2 bases, the J end lost 2 bases, and 13 bases lay between the germline ends. The CDR3 spans 15 residues. The germline V gene has CDR1 LGHDT and CDR2 YNNKEL (reference sequence). CDR3 residues: CASSQSIAVTYEQYF. The DNA for the CDR3 is TGTGCCAGCAGCCAATCGATAGCGGTGACCTACGAGCAGTACTTC.

The sample holds one count of this clone. V gene TRBV19 combines with J gene TRBJ2-2, with 12 bases aligning to TRBD2. Germline loops: CDR1 LNHDA, CDR2 SQIVND (reference sequence). V lost 3 bases, J lost 6 bases, and 5 bases stayed unmatched. The CDR3 is made up of 16 amino acids. The CDR3 nucleotides are TGTGCCAGTAGTATCAAAACTAGCGGGAGGTCCGGGGAGCTGTTTTTT. Protein product: CASSIKTSGRSGELFF.

This clone was seen more than once but under ten times. The V gene is TRBV12-2, the J gene TRBJ1-4. TRBV12-2 is assigned pseudogene status. The CDR3 totals 13 residues. CDR3 coding DNA: TGTGCAAGTCGCTTACTCCTCCCCGAAAAACTGTTTTTT. The encoded protein is CASRLLLPEKLFF.

J is TRBJ1-1 and V is TRBV11-2; maybe TRBD1 (5 bases). The CDR3 spans 18 residues. CDR1 is SGHAT and CDR2 is FQNNGV in the germline V gene. V gave up 4 bases and J gave up 1 base, with 22 bases separating them. The CDR3 loop is CASSSPAFQLGPNTEAFF. CDR3 sequence (DNA): TGTGCCAGCAGCTCGCCCGCTTTTCAGTTGGGGCCGAACACTGAAGCTTTCTTT.

The chain couples TRBV21-1 to TRBJ2-2; the D call of TRBD1 is as the table states it, not checked on the DNA. TRBV21-1 is deemed a pseudogene. The CDR3 length is 20 residues. The CDR3 region is CASSKDPHSLTGTDTGELFF. CDR3 sequence (DNA): TGTGCCAGCAGCAAAGACCCTCACTCTTTGACAGGGACCGACACCGGGGAGCTGTTTTTT.

This chain joins TRBV11-2 and TRBJ2-2; 10 nucleotides agree with TRBD1. Looked up from germline, CDR1 is SGHAT and CDR2 is FQNNGV. V lost 6 bases to trimming and J lost 12 bases; unmatched junction nucleotides: 13. This CDR3 region has 15 residues. For the CDR3, the DNA is TGTGCCAGCAGTTCCCCGGGACAGGGGCGATATAAGCTGTTTTTT. Its protein product is CASSSPGQGRYKLFF.

This clone was picked up a small number of times. The V gene is TRBV27, the J gene TRBJ1-1; a possible D gene is TRBD1 (6 bases). Germline loops: CDR1 MNHEY, CDR2 SMNVEV (reference sequence). The CDR3 loop spans 13 amino acids. V gave up 3 bases and J gave up 5 bases, with 10 bases separating them. The CDR3 reads CASSFAGETEAFF. CDR3 DNA: TGTGCCAGCAGTTTTGCAGGGGAGACTGAAGCTTTCTTT.

The chain employs TRBV3-1 (or the pseudogene TRBV3-2) and TRBJ2-5; unclear D gene. The CDR3 covers 12 residues. From germline, CDR1 is LGHDT and CDR2 YNNKEL (reference sequence). Trimming removed 4 bases at V and 3 bases at J, with 6 bases between. This CDR3 reads CASSPEEETQYF. The CDR3, as DNA: TGTGCCAGCAGCCCCGAGGAAGAGACCCAGTACTTC.

In this sample, this clone turned up a few times. CDR3 residues: CASSLGGGGITLHF. Written as DNA, the CDR3 is TGCGCCAGCAGCTTGGGAGGAGGAGGGATCACCCTCCACTTT. This chain connects TRBV5-1 to TRBJ1-6; D is undetermined. The germline V gene has CDR1 SGHRS and CDR2 YFSETQ. The germline V and J ends were trimmed by 0 bases and 14 bases, with 15 bases remaining between them. The CDR3 sequence is 14 residues long.

This chain's CDR3 is CASSQGTSGEETQYF. Written as DNA, the CDR3 is TGTGCCAGCAGCCAAGGGACTAGCGGGGAAGAGACCCAGTACTTC. This chain joins TRBV3-1 (or the pseudogene TRBV3-2) and TRBJ2-5; 12 nucleotides agree with TRBD2. In germline, CDR1 is LGHDT, CDR2 YNNKEL (reference sequence). Trimming took 1 base from V and 3 from J; bases not matched to a gene: 0. The CDR3 covers 15 residues.

A few counts support this clone. The genes are TRBV2 and TRBJ1-1, with no clear D. With 7 bases removed from V and 1 base from J, the gap between germline ends came to 7 bases. The CDR3 sequence is 12 residues long. The germline gives CDR1 SNHLY, CDR2 FYNNEI. CDR3 in amino acids: CASTSENTEAFF. In nucleotides, the CDR3 is TGTGCCAGCACTTCAGAGAACACTGAAGCTTTCTTT.

This clone has only one observation. Other DNA sequences in this specimen translate into the identical CDR3. In DNA, the CDR3 is TGTGCCAGCAGAGGACAGGGGGGATCCTACAATGAGCAGTTCTTC. Translating gives CASRGQGGSYNEQFF. The J gene is TRBJ2-1, the V gene TRBV9; 10 bases are a match to TRBD1. CDR3 length: 15 amino acids. With V trimmed by 5 bases and J by 1 base, 3 bases remained unmatched. CDR1 and CDR2 (germline): SGDLS, YYNGEE.

This clone showed up just once. This may arise from a read error, as a much more abundant clone is one base away. The J gene is TRBJ2-7, the V gene TRBV5-5; 9 bases map to TRBD1. Per germline, CDR1 SGHKS and CDR2 YYEKEE (reference sequence). Trimming at V came to 3 bases and at J to 7 bases, leaving 2 bases not matched to a gene. The CDR3 loop spans 12 amino acids. CDR3 amino acids: CASSWTGEEQYF. In DNA form, the CDR3 reads TGTGCCAGCAGCTGGACAGGGGAGGAGCAGTACTTC.

The chain uses TRBV5-8 and TRBJ1-5; 10 nucleotides align to TRBD1. Trimming cost V 3 bases and J 6 bases; bases outside gene matches: 15. Germline CDR1 is SGHTS and CDR2 is YDEGEE. The CDR3 is made up of 18 amino acids. The CDR3 here is CASSYKGPGQGLFQPQHF. In nucleotides, the CDR3 is TGTGCCAGCAGCTACAAGGGCCCGGGACAGGGGTTATTTCAGCCCCAGCATTTT.

The V and J genes are TRBV6-5 and TRBJ2-7, with 12 bases fitting TRBD1. Losses at the gene ends were 5 bases for V and 5 bases for J; bases not matched to a gene: 7. Per germline, CDR1 MNHEY and CDR2 SVGAGI. The CDR3 is 15 amino acids. In DNA form, the CDR3 reads TGTGCCAGCAGTCTGGCGGGACAGGGGGCAGACGAGCAGTACTTC. Translation gives CASSLAGQGADEQYF.

This sequence joins TRBV19 and TRBJ2-2, with 7 bases lining up with TRBD1. V trimming: 6 bases; J trimming: 0 bases; junction bases outside the gene matches: 4. This CDR3 comprises 15 residues. CDR1 and CDR2 from the germline V gene are LNHDA and SQIVND (reference sequence). CDR3 residues: CASRADRANTGELFF. The CDR3 DNA follows: TGTGCCAGTAGGGCTGACAGGGCGAACACCGGGGAGCTGTTTTTT. Complete variable domain (other parts from reference TRBV19 and TRBJ2-2): DGGITQSPKYLFRKEGQNVTLSCEQNLNHDAMYWYRQDPGQGLRLIYYSQIVNDFQKGDIAEGYSVSREKKESFPLTVTSAQKNPTAFYLCASRADRANTGELFFGEGSRLTVL.